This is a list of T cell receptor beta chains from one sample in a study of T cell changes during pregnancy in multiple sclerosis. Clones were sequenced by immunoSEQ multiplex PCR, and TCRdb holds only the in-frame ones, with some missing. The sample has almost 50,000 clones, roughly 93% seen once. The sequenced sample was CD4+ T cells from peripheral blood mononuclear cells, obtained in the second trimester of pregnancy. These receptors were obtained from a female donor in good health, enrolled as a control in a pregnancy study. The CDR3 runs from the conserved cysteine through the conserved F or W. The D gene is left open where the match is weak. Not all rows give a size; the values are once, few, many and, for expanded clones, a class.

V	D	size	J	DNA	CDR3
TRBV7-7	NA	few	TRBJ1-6	TGTGCTAGCAACTTTTACAGGACACCAGGGAATTCACCCCTCCACTTT	CASNFYRTPGNSPLHF
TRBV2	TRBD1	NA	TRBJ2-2	TGTGCCAGCACTCTGGACAGGGTCAACACCGGGGAGCTGTTTTTT	CASTLDRVNTGELFF
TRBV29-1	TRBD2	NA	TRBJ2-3	TGCAGCGTCGGTGAGGGGCGGGGGACAGATACGCAGTATTTT	CSVGEGRGTDTQYF
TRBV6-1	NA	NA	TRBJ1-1	TGTGCCAGCAGTGTCGCCAGGGGATACACTGAAGCTTTCTTT	CASSVARGYTEAFF
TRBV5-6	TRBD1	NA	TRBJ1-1	TGTGCCAGCAGGAGCCTTACCCGACAGGGGGTGAACACTGAAGCTTTCTTT	CASRSLTRQGVNTEAFF
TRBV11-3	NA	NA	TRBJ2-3	TGTGCCAGCAGCTTAGTTCAGGGGACCACCACAGATACGCAGTATTTT	CASSLVQGTTTDTQYF
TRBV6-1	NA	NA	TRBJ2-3	TGTGCCAGCAGTGGAGGCGGGGGCACAGATACGCAGTATTTT	CASSGGGGTDTQYF
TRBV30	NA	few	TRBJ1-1	TGTGCCTGGAGTGTACGGTTTGTAGACACTGAAGCTTTCTTT	CAWSVRFVDTEAFF
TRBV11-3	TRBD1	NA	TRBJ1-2	TGTGCCAGCAGCCCCCGGGACAGGTCCGGCTACACCTTC	CASSPRDRSGYTF
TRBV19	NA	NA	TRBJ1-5	TGTGCCAGTACCCTCAAGGGGGTTTTGTATCAGCCCCAGCATTTT	CASTLKGVLYQPQHF
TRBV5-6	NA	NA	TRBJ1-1	TGTGCCAGCAGCTTCCGCAGTCTCTTCATGAACACTGAAGCTTTCTTT	CASSFRSLFMNTEAFF
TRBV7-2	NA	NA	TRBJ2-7	TGTGCCAGCCGATGGGGGACAAGCTCCTACGAGCAGTACTTC	CASRWGTSSYEQYF
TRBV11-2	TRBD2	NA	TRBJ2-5	TGTGCCAGCAGCTTAGGTAGCGGGGGGCACCAAGAGACCCAGTACTTC	CASSLGSGGHQETQYF
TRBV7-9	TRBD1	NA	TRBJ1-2	TGTGCCAGCAGCTTAATGGGACAGGGCTACGGCTACACCTTC	CASSLMGQGYGYTF
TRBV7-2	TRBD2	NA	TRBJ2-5	TGTGCCGGATCGCGGGGGGACCAAGAGACCCAGTACTTC	CAGSRGDQETQYF
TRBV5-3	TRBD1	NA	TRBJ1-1	TGTGCCAGAAGCTCCCCCGGGACAGGGGTACCGAACACTGAAGCTTTCTTT	CARSSPGTGVPNTEAFF
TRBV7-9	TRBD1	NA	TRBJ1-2	TGTGCCAGCAGCTTTCTTCGGGACAGTAACTATGGCTACACCTTC	CASSFLRDSNYGYTF
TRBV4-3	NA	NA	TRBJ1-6	TGCGCCAGCAGCCAATCCGCGACGGGGGGCGCGCGAAATTCACCCCTCCACTTT	CASSQSATGGARNSPLHF
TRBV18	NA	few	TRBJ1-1	TGTGCCAGCTCACCAGGGCAAGGGCGGGACACTGAAGCTTTCTTT	CASSPGQGRDTEAFF
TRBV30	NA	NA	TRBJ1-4	TGTGCCTGGAGTCTCGGTCAGGTGTGGGAAAAACTGTTTTTT	CAWSLGQVWEKLFF
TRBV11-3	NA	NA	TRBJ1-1	TGTGCCAGCAGCCATAGAGCGGACAGGAACACTGAAGCTTTCTTT	CASSHRADRNTEAFF
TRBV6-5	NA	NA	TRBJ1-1	TGTGCCAGCAGTTACTCGAGCTTGAACACTGAAGCTTTCTTT	CASSYSSLNTEAFF
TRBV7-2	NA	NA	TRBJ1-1	TGTGCCAGCAGCCCGAGAAGGAACACTGAAGCTTTCTTT	CASSPRRNTEAFF
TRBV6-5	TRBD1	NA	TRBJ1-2	TGTGCCAGCAGTGCTGGACAGGCCCCCTATGGCTACACCTTC	CASSAGQAPYGYTF
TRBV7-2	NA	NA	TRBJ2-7	TGTGCCAGCAGCCCCTCTATGACAGACTCCTACGAGCAGTACTTC	CASSPSMTDSYEQYF
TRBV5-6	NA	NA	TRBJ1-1	TGTGCCAGCAGCTTGGCCGAGTCCTCCACTGAAGCTTTCTTT	CASSLAESSTEAFF
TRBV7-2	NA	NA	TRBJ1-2	TGTGCCAGCAGCTTAGCGACACAGAGTTATGGCTACACCTTC	CASSLATQSYGYTF
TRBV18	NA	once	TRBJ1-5	TGTGCCAGCTCACCACAGTCCGGAGGAGTCGCCAATCAGCCCCAGCATTTT	CASSPQSGGVANQPQHF
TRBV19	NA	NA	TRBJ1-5	TGTGCCAGTAATCGGGGTCTCGGTCAGCCCCAGCATTTT	CASNRGLGQPQHF
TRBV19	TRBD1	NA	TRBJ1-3	TGTGCCAGTAGTATATGGCAGGGGGTCGCTGGAAACACCATATATTTT	CASSIWQGVAGNTIYF
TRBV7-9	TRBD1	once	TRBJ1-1	TGTGCCAGCAGCCCTGCGGGACAGGGTGGGGACACTGAAGCTTTCTTT	CASSPAGQGGDTEAFF
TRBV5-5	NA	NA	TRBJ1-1	TGTGCCAGCAGCGGCCGACAGCAGCCGATGAACACTGAAGCTTTCTTT	CASSGRQQPMNTEAFF
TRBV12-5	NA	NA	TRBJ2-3	TGTGCTAGTGGTTTGGTACTCGGGGGGCGGACAGATACGCAGTATTTT	CASGLVLGGRTDTQYF
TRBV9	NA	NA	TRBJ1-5	TGTGCCAGCAGCGTCTCAACAGGTCAGCCCCAGCATTTT	CASSVSTGQPQHF
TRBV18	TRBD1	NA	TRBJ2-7	TGTGCCAGCTCACCATCACAGGGGGTGTCCTACGAGCAGTACTTC	CASSPSQGVSYEQYF
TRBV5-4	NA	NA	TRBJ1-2	TGTGCCAGCAGCCTAACGCTGGACAGTGGCTATGGCTACACCTTC	CASSLTLDSGYGYTF